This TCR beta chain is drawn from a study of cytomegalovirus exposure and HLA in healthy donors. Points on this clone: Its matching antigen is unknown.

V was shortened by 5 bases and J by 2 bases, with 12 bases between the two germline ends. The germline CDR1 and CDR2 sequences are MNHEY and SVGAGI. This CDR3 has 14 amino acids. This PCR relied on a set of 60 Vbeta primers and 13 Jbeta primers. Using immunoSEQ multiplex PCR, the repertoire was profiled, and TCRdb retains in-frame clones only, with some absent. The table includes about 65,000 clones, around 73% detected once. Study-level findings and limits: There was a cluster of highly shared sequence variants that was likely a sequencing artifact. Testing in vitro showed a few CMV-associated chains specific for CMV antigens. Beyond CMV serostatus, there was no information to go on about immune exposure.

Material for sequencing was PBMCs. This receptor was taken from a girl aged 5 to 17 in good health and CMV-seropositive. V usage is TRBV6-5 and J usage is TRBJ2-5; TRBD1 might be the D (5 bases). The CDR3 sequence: CASSPRQLQETQYF. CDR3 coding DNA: TGTGCCAGCAGTCCACGACAGTTACAAGAGACCCAGTACTTC.